This TCR beta chain stems from a study of blood T cell repertoires in COVID-19. For the study at large: Acute-phase and convalescent COVID-19 samples originated in the United States, Italy and Spain.

Per the original data handling: Amplification from reference gene primers served as the basis for estimated nucleated cell counts. Data came from immunoSEQ multiplex PCR; TCRdb stores just in-frame clones and leaves some out. Clone size and the V and J calls come from that table; the DNA yielded D and trimming. Counted here are over 60,000 clones, 80% to 90% occurring once; the ten biggest clones make up roughly 10%. V shed 2 bases and J shed 8 bases, with 15 bases lying between them. Germline V gene data show CDR1 as MDHEN and CDR2 as SYDVKM. The CDR3 consists of 14 residues. Material: peripheral blood. The chain has TRBV28 and TRBJ1-2; no definite D call. This TCR was sampled from a man aged 65 to 85 with active or convalescent COVID-19. CDR3 coding DNA: TGTGCCAGCAGTTTAGGGCAAACTAGTGGGGGCTACACCTTC. Amino acids: CASSLGQTSGGYTF.